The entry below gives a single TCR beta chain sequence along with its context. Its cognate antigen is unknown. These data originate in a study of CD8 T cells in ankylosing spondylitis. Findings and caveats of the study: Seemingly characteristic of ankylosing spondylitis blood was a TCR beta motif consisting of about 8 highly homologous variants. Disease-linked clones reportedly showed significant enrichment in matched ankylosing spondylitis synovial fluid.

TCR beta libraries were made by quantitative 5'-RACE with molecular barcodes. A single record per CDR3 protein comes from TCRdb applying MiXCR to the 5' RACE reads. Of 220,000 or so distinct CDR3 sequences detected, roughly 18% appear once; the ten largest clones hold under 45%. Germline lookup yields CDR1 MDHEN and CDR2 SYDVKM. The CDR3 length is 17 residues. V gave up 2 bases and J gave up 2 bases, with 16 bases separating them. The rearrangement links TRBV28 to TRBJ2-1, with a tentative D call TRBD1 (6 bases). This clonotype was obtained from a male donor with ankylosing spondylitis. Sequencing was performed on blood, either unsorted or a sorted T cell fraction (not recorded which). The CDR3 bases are TGTGCCAGCAGTTTAGCCATCACCAGGGGCCCCTACAATGAGCAGTTCTTC. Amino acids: CASSLAITRGPYNEQFF.